The clone carrying this T cell receptor (beta chain) has ten or more counts. No antigen is known for it. The data belong to a study of neurological immune-mediated disorders. Study at large: For the 35 or so multiple sclerosis patients, the disease was relapsing-remitting in roughly 31 and secondary progressive in 3.

Study-level findings and limits: Expanded clones shared no identical CDR3 amino acid sequences across subjects, which suggested private TCR-beta repertoires in all groups. For the multiple sclerosis repertoire cluster, an association with any clinical or MRI feature was absent.

In TCRdb, the 5' RACE reads were re-called with MiXCR into one record per CDR3 protein. The sample contains about 66,000 distinct CDR3 sequences, about 4% of which appear only once. Unsorted libraries were prepared from 2 million PBMCs that had been stored at -80 C. The CDR3 extends over 14 amino acids. Germline assignment: CDR1 MGHRA and CDR2 YSYEKL. V gave up 4 bases and J gave up 0 bases, with 6 bases separating them. Sequencing was carried out using PBMCs. The chain couples TRBV4-1 to TRBJ1-4; D call uncertain. The receptor comes from a man under 40 with multiple sclerosis. The CDR3 region has the DNA TGCGCCAGCAGCCTTGGAGCAACTAATGAAAAACTGTTTTTT. As protein: CASSLGATNEKLFF.